Listed below are T cell receptor beta chains from one sample, sequenced in a study of technical replicates of blood from a few donors. Measured with immunoSEQ multiplex PCR; TCRdb has only the in-frame clones, and not every one. The data hold about 97,000 clones, with approximately 95% observed a single time. Material: T cells isolated from PBMCs. Receptors were obtained from a human donor in good health. Both conserved end residues are part of each CDR3. The order of the fields is clone size, D gene, V gene, J gene, CDR3 protein, CDR3 DNA. D genes are given only for firm matches. The size field is filled for only some rows; it gives once, few, many or a size class.

NA	NA	TRBV7-3	TRBJ1-1	CASSLRGGDTEAFF	TGTGCCAGCAGCTTAAGGGGGGGGGACACTGAAGCTTTCTTT
NA	TRBD1	TRBV2	TRBJ2-2	CASSPGQWGGELFF	TGTGCCAGCAGCCCGGGACAGTGGGGCGGGGAGCTGTTTTTT
NA	NA	TRBV9	TRBJ2-3	CASSVVAGRTDTQYF	TGTGCCAGCAGCGTAGTCGCGGGTCGCACAGATACGCAGTATTTT
NA	NA	TRBV9	TRBJ2-3	CASSTYSASSTDTQYF	TGTGCCAGCAGCACCTATAGCGCCTCTAGCACAGATACGCAGTATTTT
NA	NA	TRBV11-3	TRBJ2-5	CASSPLAGDETQYF	TGTGCCAGCAGCCCACTGGCGGGCGACGAGACCCAGTACTTC
NA	TRBD2	TRBV4-3	TRBJ2-1	CASSQSPPRMAGGYNEQFF	TGCGCCAGCAGCCAGTCCCCCCCTCGGATGGCGGGAGGCTACAATGAGCAGTTCTTC
NA	NA	TRBV7-9	TRBJ2-7	CASSDSVGRSTYEQYF	TGTGCCAGCAGCGATTCGGTGGGCAGGTCCACCTACGAGCAGTACTTC
NA	TRBD1	TRBV7-3	TRBJ1-4	CASSLTGTGGEKLFF	TGTGCCAGCAGCCTAACCGGGACAGGAGGTGAAAAACTGTTTTTT
NA	NA	TRBV6-5	TRBJ2-2	CASSPLQGYAGELFF	TGTGCCAGCAGTCCCCTACAGGGTTATGCCGGGGAGCTGTTTTTT
NA	TRBD1	TRBV9	TRBJ1-3	CASSPIPGQPLSGNTIYF	TGTGCCAGCAGCCCCATTCCGGGACAGCCCTTGTCTGGAAACACCATATATTTT
NA	NA	TRBV19	TRBJ1-5	CASTGLGVLNQPQHF	TGTGCCAGTACAGGGCTAGGGGTACTCAATCAGCCCCAGCATTTT
once	NA	TRBV2	TRBJ1-1	CATQDRLTEAFF	TGTGCCACCCAAGACAGGCTCACTGAAGCTTTCTTT
NA	TRBD1	TRBV5-4	TRBJ2-7	CASSLASGQGRSYEQYF	TGTGCCAGCAGCTTGGCGTCAGGACAGGGGAGGTCGTACGAGCAGTACTTC
NA	NA	TRBV9	TRBJ2-3	CASSVGGGASTDTQYF	TGTGCCAGCAGCGTAGGAGGGGGAGCTAGCACAGATACGCAGTATTTT
NA	TRBD2	TRBV11-3	TRBJ2-4	CASSSQTSGRADNIQYF	TGTGCCAGCAGCTCCCAGACTAGCGGGAGGGCCGATAACATTCAGTACTTC
NA	TRBD2	TRBV7-2	TRBJ2-3	CASSLGLAGEYF	TGTGCCAGCAGCTTAGGACTAGCGGGAGAGTATTTT
NA	NA	TRBV5-1	TRBJ2-5	CASSLVYRSEGTQYF	TGCGCCAGCAGCTTAGTCTACAGGTCGGAGGGGACCCAGTACTTC
once	NA	TRBV20-1	TRBJ1-1	CSAIDTEAFF	TGCAGTGCCATAGACACTGAAGCTTTCTTT
NA	TRBD2	TRBV5-3	TRBJ2-7	CARSGTGTSGNPYEQYF	TGTGCCAGAAGCGGAACCGGGACTAGCGGCAATCCCTACGAGCAGTACTTC
NA	NA	TRBV10-2	TRBJ2-1	CASSDWLARAYNEQFF	TGCGCCAGCAGTGATTGGCTAGCGCGGGCCTACAATGAGCAGTTCTTC